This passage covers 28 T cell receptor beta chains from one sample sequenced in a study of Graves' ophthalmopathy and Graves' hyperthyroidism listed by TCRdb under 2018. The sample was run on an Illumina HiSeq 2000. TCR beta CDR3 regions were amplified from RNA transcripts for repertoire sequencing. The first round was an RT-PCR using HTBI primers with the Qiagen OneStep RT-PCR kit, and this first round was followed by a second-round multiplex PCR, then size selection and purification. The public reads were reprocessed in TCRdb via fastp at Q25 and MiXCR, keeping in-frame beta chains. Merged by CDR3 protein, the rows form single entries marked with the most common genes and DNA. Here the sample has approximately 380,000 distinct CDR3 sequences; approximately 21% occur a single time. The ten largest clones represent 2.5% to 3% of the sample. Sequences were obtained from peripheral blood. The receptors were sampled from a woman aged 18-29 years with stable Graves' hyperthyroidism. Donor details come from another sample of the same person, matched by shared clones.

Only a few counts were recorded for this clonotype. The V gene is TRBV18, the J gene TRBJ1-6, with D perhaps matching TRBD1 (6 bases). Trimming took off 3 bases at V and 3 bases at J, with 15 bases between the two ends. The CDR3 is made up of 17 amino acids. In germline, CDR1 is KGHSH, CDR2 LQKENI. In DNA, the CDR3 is TGTGCCAGCTCACCTACCAGGGACACTCACTATAATTCACCCCTCCACTTT. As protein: CASSPTRDTHYNSPLHF.

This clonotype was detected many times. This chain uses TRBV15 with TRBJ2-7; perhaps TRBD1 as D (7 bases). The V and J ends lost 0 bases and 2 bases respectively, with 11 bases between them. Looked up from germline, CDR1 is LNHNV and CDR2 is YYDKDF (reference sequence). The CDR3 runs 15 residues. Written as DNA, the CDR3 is TGTGCCACCAGCAGAGAGGGGGGACAGACCTACGAGCAGTACTTC. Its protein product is CATSREGGQTYEQYF.

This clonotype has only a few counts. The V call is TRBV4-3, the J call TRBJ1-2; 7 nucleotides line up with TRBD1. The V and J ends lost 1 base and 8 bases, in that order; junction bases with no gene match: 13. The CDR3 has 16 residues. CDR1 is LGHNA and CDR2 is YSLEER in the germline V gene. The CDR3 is CASSQARGGGLEGYTF. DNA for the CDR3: TGCGCCAGCAGCCAAGCCCGAGGAGGGGGCCTAGAGGGCTACACCTTC.

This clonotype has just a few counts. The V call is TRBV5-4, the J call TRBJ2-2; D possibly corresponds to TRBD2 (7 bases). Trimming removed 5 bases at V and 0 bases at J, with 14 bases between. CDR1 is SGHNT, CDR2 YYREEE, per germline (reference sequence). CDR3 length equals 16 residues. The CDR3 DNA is TGTGCCAGCAGTAAGGGGGGGAGCGCGAACACCGGGGAGCTGTTTTTT. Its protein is CASSKGGSANTGELFF.

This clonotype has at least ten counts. The CDR3 protein is CASSYGQEKNIQYF. The CDR3, as DNA: TGTGCCAGCAGTTACGGACAGGAGAAAAACATTCAGTACTTC. The chain joins TRBV6-5 to TRBJ2-4, with 7 bases that match TRBD1. This CDR3 comprises 14 residues. Per the germline V gene, CDR1 is MNHEY and CDR2 is SVGAGI. Germline trimming cut 2 bases from V and 4 bases from J; bases unmatched to any gene: 2.

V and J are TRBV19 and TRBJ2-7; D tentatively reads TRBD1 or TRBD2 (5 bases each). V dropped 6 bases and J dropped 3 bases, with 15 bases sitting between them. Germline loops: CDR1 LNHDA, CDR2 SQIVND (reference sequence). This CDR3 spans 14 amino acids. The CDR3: CASSRTWGSYEQYF. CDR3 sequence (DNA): TGTGCCAGTAGCCGGACTTGGGGCAGCTACGAGCAGTACTTC.

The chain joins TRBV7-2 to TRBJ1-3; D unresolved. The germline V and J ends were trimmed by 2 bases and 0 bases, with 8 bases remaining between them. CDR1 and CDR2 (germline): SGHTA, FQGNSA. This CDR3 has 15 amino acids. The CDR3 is CASSLIRSSGNTIYF. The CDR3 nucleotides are TGTGCCAGCAGCTTAATTCGGAGCTCTGGAAACACCATATATTTT. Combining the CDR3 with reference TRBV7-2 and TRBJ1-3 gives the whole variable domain GAGVSQSPSNKVTEKGKDVELRCDPISGHTALYWYRQSLGQGLEFLIYFQGNSAPDKSGLPSDRFSAERTGGSVSTLTIQRTQQEDSAVYLCASSLIRSSGNTIYFGEGSWLTVV.

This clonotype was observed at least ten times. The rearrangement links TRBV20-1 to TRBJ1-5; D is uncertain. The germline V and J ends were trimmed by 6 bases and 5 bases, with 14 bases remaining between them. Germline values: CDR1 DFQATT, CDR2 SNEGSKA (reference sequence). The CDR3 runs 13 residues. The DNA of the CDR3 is TGCAGTGCGCGGACTTACTCGGATCAGCCCCAGCATTTT. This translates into CSARTYSDQPQHF.

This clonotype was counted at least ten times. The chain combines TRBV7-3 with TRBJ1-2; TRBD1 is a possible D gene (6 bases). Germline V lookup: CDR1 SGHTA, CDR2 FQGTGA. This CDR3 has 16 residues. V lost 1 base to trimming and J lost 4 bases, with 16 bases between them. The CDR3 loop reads CASSLRPGAGGYGYTF. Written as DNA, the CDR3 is TGTGCCAGCAGCTTAAGACCGGGGGCAGGAGGCTATGGCTACACCTTC. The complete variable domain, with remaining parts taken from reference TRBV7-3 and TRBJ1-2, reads GAGVSQTPSNKVTEKGKYVELRCDPISGHTALYWYRQSLGQGPEFLIYFQGTGAADDSGLPNDRFFAVRPEGSVSTLKIQRTERGDSAVYLCASSLRPGAGGYGYTFGSGTRLTVV.

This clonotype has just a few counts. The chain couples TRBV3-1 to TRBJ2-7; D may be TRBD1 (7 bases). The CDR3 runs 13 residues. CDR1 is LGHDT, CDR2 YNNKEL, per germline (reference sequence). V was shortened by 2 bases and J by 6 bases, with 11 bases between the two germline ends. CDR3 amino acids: CASSQNRGGEQYF. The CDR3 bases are TGTGCCAGCAGCCAAAACAGGGGAGGCGAGCAGTACTTC.

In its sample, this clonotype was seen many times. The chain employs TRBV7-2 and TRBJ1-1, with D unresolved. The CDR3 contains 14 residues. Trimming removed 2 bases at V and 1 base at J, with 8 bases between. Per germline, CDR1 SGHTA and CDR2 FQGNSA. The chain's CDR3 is CASSLNRQNTEAFF. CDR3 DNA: TGTGCCAGCAGCTTAAACAGACAGAACACTGAAGCTTTCTTT. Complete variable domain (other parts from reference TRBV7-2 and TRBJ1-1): GAGVSQSPSNKVTEKGKDVELRCDPISGHTALYWYRQSLGQGLEFLIYFQGNSAPDKSGLPSDRFSAERTGGSVSTLTIQRTQQEDSAVYLCASSLNRQNTEAFFGQGTRLTVV.

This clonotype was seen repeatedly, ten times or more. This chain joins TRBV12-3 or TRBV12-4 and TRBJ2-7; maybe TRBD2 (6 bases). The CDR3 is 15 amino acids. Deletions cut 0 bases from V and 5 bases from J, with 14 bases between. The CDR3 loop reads CASSLAGGTRDEQYF. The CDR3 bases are TGTGCCAGCAGTTTAGCGGGCGGGACCCGGGACGAGCAGTACTTC.

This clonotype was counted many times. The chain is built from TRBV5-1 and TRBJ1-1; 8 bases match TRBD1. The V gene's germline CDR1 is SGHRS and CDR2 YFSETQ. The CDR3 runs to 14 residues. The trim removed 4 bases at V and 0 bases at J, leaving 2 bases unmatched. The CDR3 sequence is CASSGTGLNTEAFF. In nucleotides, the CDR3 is TGCGCCAGCAGCGGGACAGGTTTGAACACTGAAGCTTTCTTT.

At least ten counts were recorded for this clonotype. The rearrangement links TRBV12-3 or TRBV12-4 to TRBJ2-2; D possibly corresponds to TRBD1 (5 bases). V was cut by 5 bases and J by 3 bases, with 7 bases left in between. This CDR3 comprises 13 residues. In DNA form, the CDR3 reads TGTGCCAGCAGTGGGGCAGACACCGGGGAGCTGTTTTTT. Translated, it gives CASSGADTGELFF.

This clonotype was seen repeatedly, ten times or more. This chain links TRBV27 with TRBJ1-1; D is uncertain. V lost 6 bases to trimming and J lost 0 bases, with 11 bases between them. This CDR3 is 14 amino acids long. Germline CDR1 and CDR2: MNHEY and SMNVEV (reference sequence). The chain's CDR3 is CASRGGNMNTEAFF. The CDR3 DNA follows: TGTGCCAGCAGGGGAGGGAATATGAACACTGAAGCTTTCTTT.

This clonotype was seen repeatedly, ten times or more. Here the CDR3 reads CSASGWSTEAFF. The CDR3 nucleotides are TGCAGTGCGTCGGGGTGGAGCACTGAAGCTTTCTTT. The chain links TRBV20-1 to TRBJ1-1; D gene ambiguous. The ends were cut back, 6 bases at V and 4 bases at J, with 12 bases in the middle. Germline CDR1 DFQATT, CDR2 SNEGSKA (reference sequence). CDR3 length equals 12 residues.

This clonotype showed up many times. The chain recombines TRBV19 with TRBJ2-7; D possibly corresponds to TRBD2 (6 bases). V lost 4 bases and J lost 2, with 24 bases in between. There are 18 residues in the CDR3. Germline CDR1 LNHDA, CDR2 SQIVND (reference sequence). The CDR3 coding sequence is TGTGCCAGTAGTACTAACGCCCCTCGCGGAGGGATACCCTACGAGCAGTACTTC. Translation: CASSTNAPRGGIPYEQYF.

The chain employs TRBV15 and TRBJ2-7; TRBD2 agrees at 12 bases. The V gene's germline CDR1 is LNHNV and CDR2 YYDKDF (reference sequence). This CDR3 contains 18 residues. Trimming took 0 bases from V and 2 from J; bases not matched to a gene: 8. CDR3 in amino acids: CATSRDRLAGGRPYEQYF. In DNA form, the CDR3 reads TGTGCCACCAGCAGAGATCGGCTAGCGGGAGGGCGACCCTACGAGCAGTACTTC.

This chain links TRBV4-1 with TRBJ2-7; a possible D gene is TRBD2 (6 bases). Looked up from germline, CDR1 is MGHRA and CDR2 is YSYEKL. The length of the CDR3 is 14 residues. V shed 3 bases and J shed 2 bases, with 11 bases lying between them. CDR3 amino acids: CASSQGGRTYEQYF. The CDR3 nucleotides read TGCGCCAGCAGCCAGGGGGGAAGGACCTACGAGCAGTACTTC.

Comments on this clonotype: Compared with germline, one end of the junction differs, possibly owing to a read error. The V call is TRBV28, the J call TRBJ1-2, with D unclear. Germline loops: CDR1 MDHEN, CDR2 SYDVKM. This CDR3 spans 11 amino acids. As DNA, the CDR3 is TGTACCAGCAGTTCTGTCTATGGCTACACCTTC. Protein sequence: CTSSSVYGYTF.

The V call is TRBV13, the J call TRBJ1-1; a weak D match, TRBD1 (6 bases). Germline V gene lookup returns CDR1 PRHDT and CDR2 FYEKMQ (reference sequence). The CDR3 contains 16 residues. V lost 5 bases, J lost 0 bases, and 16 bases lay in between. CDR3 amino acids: CASSARLRGMNTEAFF. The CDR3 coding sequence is TGTGCCAGCAGCGCAAGGCTCAGGGGCATGAACACTGAAGCTTTCTTT.

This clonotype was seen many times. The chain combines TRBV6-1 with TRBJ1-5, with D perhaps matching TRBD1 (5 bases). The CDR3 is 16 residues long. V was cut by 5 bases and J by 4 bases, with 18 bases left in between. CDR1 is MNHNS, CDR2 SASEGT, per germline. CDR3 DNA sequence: TGTGCCAGCAGTCCCTTACGGACAATTCCAAATCAGCCCCAGCATTTT. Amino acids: CASSPLRTIPNQPQHF.

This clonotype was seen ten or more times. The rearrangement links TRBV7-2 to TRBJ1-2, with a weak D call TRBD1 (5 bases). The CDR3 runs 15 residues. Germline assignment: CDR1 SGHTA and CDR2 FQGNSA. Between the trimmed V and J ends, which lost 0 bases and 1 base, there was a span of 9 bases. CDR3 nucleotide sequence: TGTGCCAGCAGCTTAGCTCTGGGGGATAACTATGGCTACACCTTC. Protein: CASSLALGDNYGYTF.

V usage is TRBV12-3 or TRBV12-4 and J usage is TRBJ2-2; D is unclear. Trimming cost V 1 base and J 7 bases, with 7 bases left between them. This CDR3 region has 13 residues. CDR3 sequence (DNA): TGTGCCAGCAGTTTAGGTCTAGGCGGGGAGCTGTTTTTT. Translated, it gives CASSLGLGGELFF.

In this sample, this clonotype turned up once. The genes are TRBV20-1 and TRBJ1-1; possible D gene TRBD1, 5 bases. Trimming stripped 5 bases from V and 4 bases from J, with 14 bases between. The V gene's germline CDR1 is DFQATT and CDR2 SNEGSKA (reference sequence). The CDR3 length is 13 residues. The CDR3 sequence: CSAVLSGSTEAFF. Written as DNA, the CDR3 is TGCAGTGCTGTGTTGTCAGGGAGCACTGAAGCTTTCTTT.

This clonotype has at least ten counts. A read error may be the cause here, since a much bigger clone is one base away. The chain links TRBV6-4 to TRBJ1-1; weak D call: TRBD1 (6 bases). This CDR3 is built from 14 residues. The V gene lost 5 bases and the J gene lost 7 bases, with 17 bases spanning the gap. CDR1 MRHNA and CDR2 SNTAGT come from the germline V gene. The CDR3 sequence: CASSYGTRGVEAFF. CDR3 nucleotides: TGTGCCAGCAGTTACGGGACAAGGGGGGTTGAAGCTTTCTTT.

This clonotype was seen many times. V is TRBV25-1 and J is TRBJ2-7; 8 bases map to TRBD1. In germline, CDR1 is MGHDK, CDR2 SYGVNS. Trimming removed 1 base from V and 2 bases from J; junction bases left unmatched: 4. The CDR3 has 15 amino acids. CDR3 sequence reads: CASSESLQGAYEQYF. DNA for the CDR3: TGTGCCAGCAGTGAATCTCTACAGGGGGCCTACGAGCAGTACTTC.

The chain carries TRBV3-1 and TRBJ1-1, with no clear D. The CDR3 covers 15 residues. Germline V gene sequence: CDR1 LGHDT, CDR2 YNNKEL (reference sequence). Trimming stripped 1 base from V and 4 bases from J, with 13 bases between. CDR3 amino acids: CASSQALGVGTEAFF. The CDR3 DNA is TGTGCCAGCAGCCAAGCACTAGGAGTAGGCACTGAAGCTTTCTTT.